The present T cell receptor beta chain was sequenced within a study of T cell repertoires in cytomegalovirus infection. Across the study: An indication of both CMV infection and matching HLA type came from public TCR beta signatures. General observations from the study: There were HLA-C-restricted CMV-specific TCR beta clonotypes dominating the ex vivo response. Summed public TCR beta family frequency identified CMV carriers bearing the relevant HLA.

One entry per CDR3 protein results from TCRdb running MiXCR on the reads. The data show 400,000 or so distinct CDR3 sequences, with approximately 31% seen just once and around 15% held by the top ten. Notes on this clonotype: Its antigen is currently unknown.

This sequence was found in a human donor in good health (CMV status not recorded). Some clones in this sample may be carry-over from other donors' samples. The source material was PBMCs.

The CDR3 DNA reads TGTGCCAGCAGCCCGAGGGAGGATTCCTACGAGCAGTACTTC. Its translation: CASSPREDSYEQYF. The J gene is TRBJ2-7, the V gene TRBV11-2; TRBD2 might be the D (6 bases). The germline CDR1 and CDR2 sequences are SGHAT and FQNNGV. This CDR3 contains 14 residues. The V end lost 5 bases, the J end lost 1 base, and 12 bases lay between the germline ends.